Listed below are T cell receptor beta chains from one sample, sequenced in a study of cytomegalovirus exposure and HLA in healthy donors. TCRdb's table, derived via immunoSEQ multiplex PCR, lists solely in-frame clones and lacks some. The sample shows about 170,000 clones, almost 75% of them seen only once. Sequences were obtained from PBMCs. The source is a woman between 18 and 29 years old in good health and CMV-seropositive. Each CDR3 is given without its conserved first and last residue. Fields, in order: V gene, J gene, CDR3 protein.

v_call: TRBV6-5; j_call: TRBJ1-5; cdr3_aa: ASRGQLSNQPQH
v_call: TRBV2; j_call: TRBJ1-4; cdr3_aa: ATQADRSNEKLF
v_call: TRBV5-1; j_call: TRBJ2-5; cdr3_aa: ASSPGTSGGVLETQY
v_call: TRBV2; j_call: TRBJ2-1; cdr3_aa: ASTLSVYNEQF
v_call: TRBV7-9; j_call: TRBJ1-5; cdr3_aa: ASSHGSTGGGHNQPQH
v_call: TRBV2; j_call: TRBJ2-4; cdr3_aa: ASRDRGKAKNIQY
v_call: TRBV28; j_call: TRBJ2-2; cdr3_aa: ASSFGTGGSTGELF
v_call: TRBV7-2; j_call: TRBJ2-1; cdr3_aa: ASSFGGTEQF
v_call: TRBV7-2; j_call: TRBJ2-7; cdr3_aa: ASSLGASGGNEQY
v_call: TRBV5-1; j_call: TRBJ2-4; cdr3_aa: ASSSNPLGTGGYQY
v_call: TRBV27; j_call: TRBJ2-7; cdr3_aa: ASSSRPPRGSYEQY
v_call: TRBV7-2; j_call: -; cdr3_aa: ASSRPGAGDYEQY
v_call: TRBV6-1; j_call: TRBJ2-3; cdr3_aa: ASSASAGGSTDTQY
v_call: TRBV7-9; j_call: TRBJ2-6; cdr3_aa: ASSLGSSGANVLT
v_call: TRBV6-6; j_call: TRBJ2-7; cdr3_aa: ASSYSLAVTSYEQY
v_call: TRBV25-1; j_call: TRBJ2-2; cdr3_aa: ASSELDTGELF
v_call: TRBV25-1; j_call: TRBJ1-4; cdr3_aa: ASSEGTGPNEKLF
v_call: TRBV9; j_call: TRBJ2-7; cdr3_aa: ASSARDRALGSEQY
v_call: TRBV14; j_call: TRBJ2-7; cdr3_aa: ASSQAGDSYEQY
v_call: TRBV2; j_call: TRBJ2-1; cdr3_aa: ASSEIGIISYNEQF
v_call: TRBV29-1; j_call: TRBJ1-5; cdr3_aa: SVEVTGGRNQPQH
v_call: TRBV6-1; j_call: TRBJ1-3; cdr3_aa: ASSEEDWYSGNTIY
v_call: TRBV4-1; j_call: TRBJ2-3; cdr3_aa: ASSQPGTSGGADTQY
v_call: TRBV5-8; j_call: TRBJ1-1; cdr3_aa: ASSLRQGQGNTEAF
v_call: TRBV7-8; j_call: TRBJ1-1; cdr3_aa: ASSPDRANTEAF
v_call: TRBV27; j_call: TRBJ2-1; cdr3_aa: ASSRGGPYNEQF
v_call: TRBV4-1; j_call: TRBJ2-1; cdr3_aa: ASSQDPRGGYNEQF
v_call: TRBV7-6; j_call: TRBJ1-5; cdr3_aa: ASSLQGGDQPQH
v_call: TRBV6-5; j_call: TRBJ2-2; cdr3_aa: ASSYLGMNTGELF
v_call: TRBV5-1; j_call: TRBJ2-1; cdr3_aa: ASSLGESTAYNEQF
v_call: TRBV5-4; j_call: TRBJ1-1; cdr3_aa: ASSPRAGDTEAF
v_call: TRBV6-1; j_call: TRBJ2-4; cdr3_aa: ASSEWGTGGDKNIQY
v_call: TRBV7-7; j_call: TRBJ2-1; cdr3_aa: ASSQGQYNEQF
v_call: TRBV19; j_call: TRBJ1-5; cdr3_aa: ASSGVETRGNQPQH
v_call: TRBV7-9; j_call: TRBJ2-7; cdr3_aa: SSSLQQGSSYEQY
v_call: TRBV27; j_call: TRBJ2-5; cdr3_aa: ASSLTGLETQY
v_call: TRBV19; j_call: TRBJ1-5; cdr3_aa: ASSNDAGAFDQPQH
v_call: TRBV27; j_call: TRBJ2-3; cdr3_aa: ASSSAGGGYTQY
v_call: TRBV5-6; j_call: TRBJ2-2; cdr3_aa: ASSFPENTGELF
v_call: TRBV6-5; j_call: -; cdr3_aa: ASSYSRLITSYEQY
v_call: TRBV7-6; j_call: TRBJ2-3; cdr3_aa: ASSFLAGASTDTQY
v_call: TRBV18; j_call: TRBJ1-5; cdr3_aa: ASSPIQDQPQH
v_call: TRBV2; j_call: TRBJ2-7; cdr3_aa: ASSGGSGRAEQY
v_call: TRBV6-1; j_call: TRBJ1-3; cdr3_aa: ASSAFEGRYSGNTIY
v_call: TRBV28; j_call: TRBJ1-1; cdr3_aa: ASSIKGYTEAF
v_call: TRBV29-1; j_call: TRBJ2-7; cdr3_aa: SARRGLIAEQY